The 24 T cell receptor beta chains listed next were all sequenced from one sample in a study of vaccination and CD4 T cells after COVID-19. Stated treatment: roughly nine-day PBMC culture with coronavirus spike peptide pools or control peptides (ViraFEST assay). Antigen specificity for these receptors is unknown. The Oncomine TCR Beta short-read assay sequenced DNA from cultured CD4+ T cells. TCRdb reprocessed the PCR reads with MiXCR, giving one entry per CDR3 protein. Of 15,000 to 20,000 distinct CDR3 sequences detected, 36% appear once; the ten largest clones hold approximately 25%. The sample here was CD4+ T cells from blood, cultured in vitro, taken before SARS-CoV-2 vaccination. These receptors were obtained from a human donor who received a COVID-19 vaccine.

This clonotype was detected only a few times. The V and J genes are TRBV7-2 and TRBJ2-1; D could derive from TRBD1 or TRBD2 (5 bases each). The CDR3 loop spans 15 amino acids. Per germline, CDR1 SGHTA and CDR2 FQGNSA. V lost 5 bases, J lost 3 bases, and 14 bases lay in between. The CDR3 sequence: CASSPTRDGYNEQFF. The CDR3 coding sequence is TGTGCCAGCAGCCCCACCAGGGACGGCTACAATGAGCAGTTCTTC.

The chain links TRBV20-1 to TRBJ2-7; D gene uncertain. The CDR3 has 13 residues. Germline-derived CDR1 and CDR2 are DFQATT and SNEGSKA (reference sequence). The germline V and J ends were trimmed by 3 bases and 3 bases, with 12 bases remaining between them. This CDR3 is CSASSSIGYEQYF. CDR3 sequence (DNA): TGCAGTGCTAGTAGTTCTATCGGCTACGAGCAGTACTTC.

The chain is built from TRBV20-1 and TRBJ2-3; possible D gene TRBD1, 6 bases. The CDR3 is 13 amino acids. Germline values: CDR1 DFQATT, CDR2 SNEGSKA (reference sequence). Trimming removed 6 bases at V and 4 bases at J, with 14 bases between. In DNA form, the CDR3 reads TGCAGTGCCCATCGACCAGGGGCAGATACGCAGTATTTT. This encodes CSAHRPGADTQYF.

The CDR3 bases are TGTGCCAGCAGCCAAATGCGGAATGAGCAGTTCTTC. Translating it yields CASSQMRNEQFF. This chain links TRBV3-1 with TRBJ2-1, with unresolved D. Germline values: CDR1 LGHDT, CDR2 YNNKEL (reference sequence). This CDR3 comprises 12 residues. V dropped 2 bases and J dropped 7 bases, with 6 bases sitting between them.

This chain joins TRBV19 and TRBJ1-5; TRBD1 matches 7 bases. Trimming took 3 bases from V and 4 from J; bases not matched to a gene: 9. This CDR3 has 16 amino acids. Germline V gene lookup returns CDR1 LNHDA and CDR2 SQIVND (reference sequence). The CDR3 DNA follows: TGTGCCAGTAGTATCACAGGGGACTATAGTAATCAGCCCCAGCATTTT. This gives the protein CASSITGDYSNQPQHF.

CDR3 nucleotides: TGTGCCAGCAGCCCCCGGACCGTGATCCCAACAGATACGCAGTATTTT. Amino acid sequence: CASSPRTVIPTDTQYF. The chain carries TRBV7-2 and TRBJ2-3; unclear D gene. The CDR3 sequence is 16 residues long. Per germline, CDR1 SGHTA and CDR2 FQGNSA. Trimming shortened V by 5 bases and J by 3 bases, and 18 bases separated the two germline ends.

This clonotype occurred a few times. The chain recombines TRBV5-6 with TRBJ2-1; 7 bases align to TRBD1. The germline V gene has CDR1 SGHDT and CDR2 YYEEEE. The CDR3 is made up of 14 amino acids. Trimming at V came to 4 bases and at J to 7 bases, leaving 8 bases not matched to a gene. CDR3 protein: CASSVGQFSNEQFF. CDR3 in DNA: TGTGCCAGCAGCGTGGGACAGTTCAGTAATGAGCAGTTCTTC.

This clonotype turned up a few times. The rearrangement links TRBV11-3 to TRBJ2-4; 9 nucleotides agree with TRBD2. V shed 2 bases and J 1 base; nucleotides not matched to a gene: 9. The CDR3 has 18 amino acids. The germline V gene encodes CDR1 SGHNT and CDR2 YENEEA. CDR3 loop: CASSLRGGGASAKNIQYF. CDR3 in DNA: TGTGCCAGCAGCTTAAGGGGCGGGGGGGCCTCGGCCAAAAACATTCAGTACTTC.

CDR3 sequence (DNA): TGTGCCAGCAGCTGGGACAGGGGAAGAGCAATCTATGGCTACACCTTC. Protein product: CASSWDRGRAIYGYTF. This rearrangement joins TRBV11-1 to TRBJ1-2, with 10 bases matching TRBD1. The CDR3 runs 16 residues. With 4 bases clipped from V and 4 bases from J, the junction kept 9 bases outside the gene matches. Germline V CDR1 and CDR2: SGHAT, FQDESV (reference sequence).

This clonotype came up a few times. The V gene is TRBV19, the J gene TRBJ1-1; D is undetermined. V was shortened by 1 base and J by 1 base, with 4 bases between the two germline ends. Per the germline V gene, CDR1 is LNHDA and CDR2 is SQIVND (reference sequence). CDR3 size: 13 residues. The CDR3 DNA follows: TGTGCCAGTAGTATAGTCGAGAACACTGAAGCTTTCTTT. This codes for CASSIVENTEAFF.

V is TRBV6-1 and J is TRBJ2-3; D remains unclear. V lost 0 bases, J lost 6 bases, and 7 bases lay in between. The CDR3 length is 13 residues. In germline, CDR1 is MNHNS, CDR2 SASEGT. The CDR3: CASSEATSDTQYF. The CDR3 DNA follows: TGTGCCAGCAGTGAAGCAACAAGTGATACGCAGTATTTT.

The V gene is TRBV12-3 or TRBV12-4, the J gene TRBJ2-7, with D possibly being TRBD1 (6 bases). V lost 6 bases to trimming and J lost 3 bases, with 12 bases between them. The CDR3 runs to 13 residues. For the CDR3, the DNA is TGTGCCAGCAGGGCGACAGGCCTCTACGAGCAGTACTTC. This sequence encodes CASRATGLYEQYF.

CDR3 region: CASSPGQGGPQHF. CDR3 sequence (DNA): TGTGCCAGCTCGCCAGGACAGGGCGGGCCCCAGCATTTT. The chain combines TRBV18 with TRBJ1-5, with 8 positions matching TRBD1. The ends lost 6 bases at V and 9 bases at J; junction bases unmatched: 7. CDR1 and CDR2 (germline): KGHSH, LQKENI. The CDR3 is 13 residues long.

A few counts support this clonotype. This chain connects TRBV5-4 to TRBJ2-5; no clear D gene. The CDR3 runs 15 residues. Germline V gene lookup returns CDR1 SGHNT and CDR2 YYREEE (reference sequence). V was pared by 4 bases and J by 1 base, with 14 bases between. The CDR3 is CASSPRLRAQETQYF. CDR3 coding DNA: TGTGCCAGCAGCCCCCGCCTTCGAGCCCAAGAGACCCAGTACTTC.

This clonotype has a single count. The junction and the germline gene differ at one end; a read error may be behind it. CDR3 sequence reads: CVSRGQENQPQHF. CDR3 in DNA: TGCGTCAGCAGGGGACAGGAGAATCAGCCCCAGCATTTT. V and J are TRBV10-2 and TRBJ1-5; 8 bases align to TRBD1. The CDR3 has 13 residues. Germline CDR1 WSHSY, CDR2 SAAADI.

The sample holds a few counts of this clonotype. The rearrangement joins TRBV6-5 to TRBJ1-1; D perhaps matches TRBD1 (5 bases). The CDR3 consists of 15 residues. Germline loops: CDR1 MNHEY, CDR2 SVGAGI. Trimming removed 0 bases from V and 4 bases from J, with 12 bases in between. The CDR3 sequence: CASSYSGGDGTEAFF. CDR3 DNA: TGTGCCAGCAGTTACTCGGGGGGGGACGGCACTGAAGCTTTCTTT.

The V gene is TRBV7-9, the J gene TRBJ2-1; TRBD1 agrees at 10 bases. There are 17 residues in the CDR3. Germline assignment: CDR1 SEHNR and CDR2 FQNEAQ (reference sequence). V dropped 5 bases and J dropped 6; count of bases not matched to a gene: 13. In DNA, the CDR3 is TGTGCCAGCAGCCATACTCGGACAGGGGGTATGGGCAATGAGCAGTTCTTC. It yields the protein CASSHTRTGGMGNEQFF.

The chain is built from TRBV27 and TRBJ2-7; TRBD1 agrees at 7 bases. Germline loops: CDR1 MNHEY, CDR2 SMNVEV (reference sequence). The CDR3 has 14 residues. Trimming removed 6 bases from V and 4 bases from J; junction bases left unmatched: 9. DNA for the CDR3: TGTGCCAGCAGAACCGACAGGGCAGCGTACGAGCAGTACTTC. Its translation: CASRTDRAAYEQYF.

The genes are TRBV19 and TRBJ1-2; TRBD1 aligns across 8 bases. Per germline, CDR1 LNHDA and CDR2 SQIVND (reference sequence). The CDR3 is 13 residues long. J gave up 7 bases and V 6 bases, and 7 bases lay outside the gene matches. The CDR3 protein is CASSRQGAGGYTF. The CDR3 coding sequence is TGTGCCAGTAGCCGCCAGGGGGCAGGTGGCTACACCTTC.

The chain recombines TRBV7-9 with TRBJ1-4; 7 bases fit TRBD1. Trimming took 7 bases from V and 8 from J; bases not matched to a gene: 10. The CDR3 is made up of 14 amino acids. CDR1 SEHNR and CDR2 FQNEAQ come from the germline V gene (reference sequence). CDR3 residues: CASTATGLGEKLFF. The DNA of the CDR3 is TGTGCCAGCACCGCGACAGGGTTAGGCGAAAAACTGTTTTTT. The whole variable domain, remainder taken from reference TRBV7-9 and TRBJ1-4, is DTGVSQNPRHKITKRGQNVTFRCDPISEHNRLYWYRQTLGQGPEFLTYFQNEAQLEKSRLLSDRFSAERPKGSFSTLEIQRTEQGDSAMYLCASTATGLGEKLFFGSGTQLSVL.

This sequence joins TRBV7-9 and TRBJ2-3; 11 nucleotides agree with TRBD2. This CDR3 has 14 residues. The ends lost 8 bases at V and 2 bases at J; junction bases unmatched: 3. Germline V gene lookup returns CDR1 SEHNR and CDR2 FQNEAQ (reference sequence). CDR3 nucleotides: TGTGCCAGCCAACTAGCGGGGGCCACAGATACGCAGTATTTT. Encoded protein: CASQLAGATDTQYF.

This clonotype was recorded a few times. The rearrangement joins TRBV20-1 to TRBJ1-2; D remains unclear. The CDR3 covers 12 residues. Germline V lookup: CDR1 DFQATT, CDR2 SNEGSKA (reference sequence). The germline V and J ends were trimmed by 3 bases and 4 bases, with 9 bases remaining between them. The CDR3: CSASRGSYGYTF. The DNA for the CDR3 is TGCAGTGCTAGCCGGGGTTCCTATGGCTACACCTTC.

The table lists this clonotype with a few counts. This chain uses TRBV20-1 with TRBJ2-1; D may be TRBD2 (6 bases). The CDR3 runs 12 residues. V shed 6 bases and J shed 5 bases, with 11 bases lying between them. From germline, CDR1 is DFQATT and CDR2 SNEGSKA (reference sequence). The CDR3 nucleotides are TGCAGTGCCCTCGGAGGGGACAATGAGCAGTTCTTC. Translated: CSALGGDNEQFF.

The chain links TRBV28 to TRBJ1-5; D gene unclear. Trimming removed 7 bases at V and 6 bases at J, with 22 bases between. The CDR3 sequence is 16 residues long. Germline lookup yields CDR1 MDHEN and CDR2 SYDVKM. The CDR3 bases are TGTGCCAGCACTAAGAGACCTTATAGTTCGTCTCAGCCCCAGCATTTT. Its translation: CASTKRPYSSSQPQHF.